The clone carrying this T cell receptor (beta chain) was seen repeatedly, ten times or more. Its specificity is unknown. The record originates from a study of T-cell reconstitution after alpha-beta-depleted transplantation in children. Losses at the gene ends were 2 bases for V and 1 base for J; bases not matched to a gene: 7. Per the germline V gene, CDR1 is MDHEN and CDR2 is SYDVKM. The CDR3 totals 16 residues. Study-wide results and caveats: Some patients owed their high day-60 TCRbeta diversity to surviving recipient T cells and thymic progenitors. Newly generated T cells supplied most T-cell counts and diversity one year post-transplant. Two months or so post-transplant, alpha-beta T cells reportedly derived from several hundred expanded graft clones.

The TCRbeta library was prepared with unique molecular identifiers. TCRdb itself ran the PCR reads through MiXCR, one entry per CDR3 protein. The table records around 180,000 distinct CDR3 sequences, approximately 12% of them present only once. The chain couples TRBV28 to TRBJ2-5; 7 bases match TRBD1. The material was PBMCs, obtained before TCRalphabeta/CD19-depleted stem cell transplant. The origin of this receptor is a boy under 10 years old with acute myeloid leukemia, due to receive a stem cell transplant. The CDR3 reads CASSLPGQPIQETQYF. The CDR3 nucleotides read TGTGCCAGCAGTTTACCGGGACAGCCTATCCAAGAGACCCAGTACTTC.